Listed below are T cell receptor beta chains from one sample, sequenced in a study of shared clonotypes between healthy human individuals. Data came from immunoSEQ multiplex PCR; TCRdb stores just in-frame clones and leaves some out. Of about 2.4 million clones listed, 80% to 95% are singletons. The specimen was naive CD4+ T cells from PBMCs. The receptor source for this set is a man aged 18 to 29 in good health. Some clones in this sample may be carry-over from other donors' samples. The CDR3 runs from the conserved cysteine through the conserved F or W. D genes are given only for firm matches. A row's size may be missing; if present it is once, few, many or a size class.

j_gene | abundance | v_gene | d_gene | CDR3aa | CDR3nt
TRBJ1-4 | NA | TRBV6-6 | TRBD1 | CASSYQGGGEKLFF | TGTGCCAGCAGTTACCAGGGGGGAGGTGAAAAACTGTTTTTT
TRBJ2-1 | NA | TRBV2 | TRBD2 | CASLTSGTPGGEQFF | TGTGCCAGCCTGACTAGCGGGACCCCAGGAGGTGAGCAGTTCTTC
TRBJ2-3 | NA | TRBV18 | TRBD2 | CASSPGLAGTDTQYF | TGTGCCAGCTCACCAGGACTAGCGGGGACAGATACGCAGTATTTT
TRBJ1-5 | NA | TRBV19 | NA | CASSIRGEGFQPQHF | TGTGCCAGTAGTATCAGGGGAGAAGGTTTTCAGCCCCAGCATTTT
TRBJ2-7 | NA | TRBV5-5 | NA | CASSLVRQGGGYEQYF | TGTGCCAGCAGCTTGGTCAGGCAGGGGGGCGGCTACGAGCAGTACTTC
TRBJ2-1 | few | TRBV7-9 | TRBD2 | CASSLLLAGSYNEQFF | TGTGCCAGCAGCTTACTACTAGCGGGAAGCTACAATGAGCAGTTCTTC
TRBJ2-1 | NA | TRBV30 | TRBD2 | CAWRASGFYNEQFF | TGTGCCTGGAGGGCTAGCGGATTCTACAATGAGCAGTTCTTC
TRBJ1-1 | NA | TRBV28 | NA | CASSLFGGRTEAFF | TGTGCCAGCAGTTTATTTGGGGGAAGGACTGAAGCTTTCTTT
TRBJ2-5 | NA | TRBV2 | TRBD2 | CASSGEGQETQYF | TGTGCCAGCAGTGGGGAGGGACAAGAGACCCAGTACTTC
TRBJ1-2 | once | TRBV9 | TRBD1 | CASRFRDSDYGYTF | TGTGCCAGCAGATTCCGGGACAGTGACTATGGCTACACCTTC
TRBJ1-1 | NA | TRBV2 | TRBD1 | CASRGQLEAFF | TGTGCCAGCAGGGGACAGCTTGAAGCTTTCTTT
TRBJ2-3 | NA | TRBV9 | NA | CASSASSGSTDTQYF | TGTGCCAGCAGCGCTTCCTCCGGGAGCACAGATACGCAGTATTTT
TRBJ2-5 | NA | TRBV5-1 | NA | CASRGEPSSETQYF | TGCGCCAGCAGAGGGGAACCATCCTCGGAGACCCAGTACTTC
TRBJ2-2 | NA | TRBV11-3 | NA | CASSFGGELFF | TGTGCCAGCAGCTTTGGCGGGGAGCTGTTTTTT
TRBJ2-2 | once | TRBV19 | TRBD1 | CASSIGRQGTGELFF | TGTGCCAGTAGTATAGGCCGACAGGGGACCGGGGAGCTGTTTTTT
TRBJ2-7 | few | TRBV21-1 | NA | CASSKRRLAGGGEQYF | TGTGCCAGCAGCAAAAGGCGGCTAGCGGGAGGTGGCGAGCAGTACTTC
TRBJ2-4 | NA | TRBV6-5 | NA | CASRGRSKNIQYF | TGTGCCAGCAGGGGACGGTCCAAAAACATTCAGTACTTC